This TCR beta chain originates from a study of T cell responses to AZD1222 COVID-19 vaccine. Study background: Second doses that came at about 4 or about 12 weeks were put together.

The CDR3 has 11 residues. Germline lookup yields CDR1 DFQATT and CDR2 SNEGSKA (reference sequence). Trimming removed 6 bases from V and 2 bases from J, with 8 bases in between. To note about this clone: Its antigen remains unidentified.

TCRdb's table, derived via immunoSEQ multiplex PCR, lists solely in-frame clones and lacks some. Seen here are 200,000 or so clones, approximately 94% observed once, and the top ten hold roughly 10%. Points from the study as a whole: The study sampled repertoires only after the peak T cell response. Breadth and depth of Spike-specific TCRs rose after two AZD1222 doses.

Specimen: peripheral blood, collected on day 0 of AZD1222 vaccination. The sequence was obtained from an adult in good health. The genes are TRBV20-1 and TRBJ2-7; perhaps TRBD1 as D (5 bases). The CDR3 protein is CSADRTYEQYF. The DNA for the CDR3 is TGCAGTGCAGACAGAACCTACGAGCAGTACTTC.